Presented here are 17 T cell receptor beta chains from one specimen sequenced in a study of T cells in Graves' hyperthyroidism and ophthalmopathy. RNA transcripts yielded amplified TCR beta CDR3 regions. HTBI primers drove first-round RT-PCR of the TCR CDR3. TCRdb re-called the multiplex PCR reads with MiXCR, one entry per CDR3 protein. The sample carries about 210,000 distinct CDR3 sequences, more than 15% recorded once. Sample: blood. These receptors all come from a man aged 50-60 years with Graves' hyperthyroidism.

About this clonotype itself: This may come from a read error, since a much larger clone is one base off. This chain uses TRBV7-7 with TRBJ2-2, with D unresolved. This CDR3 region has 14 residues. The germline V gene has CDR1 SSHAT and CDR2 FNYEAQ (reference sequence). CDR3 nucleotide sequence: TGTGCTAACAGCCAGCTGGGGAAGGGCGGGGAGCTGTTTTTT. It specifies CANSQLGKGGELFF. Full variable domain (outside the CDR3, taken from reference TRBV7-7 and TRBJ2-2): GAGVSQSPRYKVTKRGQDVTLRCDPISSHATLYWYQQALGQGPEFLTYFNYEAQPDKSGLPSDRFSAERPEGSISTLTIQRTEQRDSAMYRCANSQLGKGGELFFGEGSRLTVL.

CDR3 sequence reads: CASSLARGLDTQYF. CDR3 in DNA: TGTGCCAGCAGCTTAGCTAGGGGTTTAGATACGCAGTATTTT. The V gene is TRBV7-8, the J gene TRBJ2-3; tentatively, D is TRBD1 (5 bases). V lost 0 bases to trimming and J lost 5 bases, with 9 bases between them. The CDR3 covers 14 residues. CDR1 and CDR2 (germline): SGHVS, FQNEAQ.

This clonotype was counted at least ten times. This CDR3 is CASSEDRGGNTQYF. For the CDR3, the DNA is TGTGCCAGCAGTGAGGACAGGGGAGGAAATACGCAGTATTTT. The chain has TRBV27 and TRBJ2-3, with TRBD1 matching over 9 bases. After removal of 5 bases from V and 7 bases from J, the junction contained 7 bases not matched to a gene. Per the germline V gene, CDR1 is MNHEY and CDR2 is SMNVEV (reference sequence). The CDR3 runs 14 residues.

The genes are TRBV28 and TRBJ1-6; no reliable D call. There are 12 residues in the CDR3. With 5 bases removed from V and 4 bases from J, the gap between germline ends came to 3 bases. Germline CDR1 is MDHEN and CDR2 is SYDVKM. The CDR3 nucleotides read TGTGCCAGCAGTCAGTATAATTCACCCCTCCACTTT. Protein sequence: CASSQYNSPLHF.

The gene calls are TRBV6-1 and TRBJ1-6, with D hard to call. Looked up from germline, CDR1 is MNHNS and CDR2 is SASEGT. There are 16 residues in the CDR3. V was trimmed by 1 base and J by 10 bases, leaving 17 bases between them. CDR3 sequence: CASSEVVRSFPSPLHF. CDR3 nucleotide sequence: TGTGCCAGCAGTGAAGTGGTCCGTAGCTTCCCCTCACCCCTCCACTTT.

This clonotype was detected many times. The rearrangement uses TRBV6-1 and TRBJ1-2; D is ambiguous. Germline V gene data show CDR1 as MNHNS and CDR2 as SASEGT. Deletions cut 6 bases from V and 2 bases from J, with 10 bases between. The length of the CDR3 is 13 residues. The DNA of the CDR3 is TGTGCCAGCAGAGCCGTGGACAACTATGGCTACACCTTC. Protein: CASRAVDNYGYTF.

This clonotype was observed many times. The rearrangement uses TRBV6-1 and TRBJ2-3; TRBD2 agrees at 10 bases. Germline values: CDR1 MNHNS, CDR2 SASEGT. V lost 6 bases to trimming and J lost 0 bases; unmatched junction nucleotides: 6. The CDR3 consists of 16 residues. The CDR3 spells CASSRTSGFSTDTQYF. The CDR3 DNA follows: TGTGCCAGCAGCCGGACTAGCGGATTCAGCACAGATACGCAGTATTTT.

This clonotype was seen many times. V gene TRBV6-6 combines with J gene TRBJ2-7, with TRBD2 matching over 10 bases. The V segment lost 0 bases and the J segment 4 bases; nucleotides outside the gene matches: 6. Germline values: CDR1 MNHNY, CDR2 SVGAGI (reference sequence). The CDR3 consists of 16 residues. CDR3 DNA sequence: TGTGCCAGCAGTTACTCTCTTCTAGCGGGGGCGTACGAGCAGTACTTC. It codes for CASSYSLLAGAYEQYF.

This clonotype was detected once. The chain carries TRBV4-1 and TRBJ1-2, with 9 bases identical to TRBD1. Germline V gives CDR1 MGHRA, CDR2 YSYEKL. This CDR3 contains 16 residues. J lost 2 bases, V lost 3 bases, and 7 bases had no gene match. In DNA, the CDR3 is TGCGCCAGCAGCCAGGAACCGGGACAGGGAAACTATGGCTACACCTTC. Its protein is CASSQEPGQGNYGYTF.

Ten or more counts support this clonotype. V is TRBV5-1 and J is TRBJ1-2, with unresolved D. The CDR3 has 16 residues. Germline assignment: CDR1 SGHRS and CDR2 YFSETQ. V was pared by 0 bases and J by 4 bases, with 16 bases between. This chain's CDR3 is CASSLAGRTSTYGYTF. DNA for the CDR3: TGCGCCAGCAGCTTGGCCGGTAGAACCTCCACCTATGGCTACACCTTC.

This clonotype was counted a few times. This chain joins TRBV2 and TRBJ2-2; D gene uncertain. The CDR3 covers 15 residues. Trimming removed 2 bases from V and 1 base from J, with 8 bases in between. The germline gives CDR1 SNHLY, CDR2 FYNNEI. The CDR3 region is CASSELAMNTGELFF. CDR3 nucleotides: TGTGCCAGCAGTGAACTTGCCATGAACACCGGGGAGCTGTTTTTT.

The chain recombines TRBV28 with TRBJ1-1, with TRBD1 matching over 7 bases. The CDR3 consists of 16 residues. Trimming at V came to 4 bases and at J to 1 base, leaving 9 bases not matched to a gene. Germline CDR1 and CDR2: MDHEN and SYDVKM. In nucleotides, the CDR3 is TGTGCCAGCAGTTCGACGACAAGGACAGGGAACACTGAAGCTTTCTTT. This encodes CASSSTTRTGNTEAFF.

The chain combines TRBV14 with TRBJ2-1, with 10 bases identical to TRBD2. This CDR3 region has 17 residues. Germline V gene lookup returns CDR1 SGHDN and CDR2 FVKESK. V was pared by 2 bases and J by 0 bases, with 4 bases of the junction left unmatched. The chain's CDR3 is CASSQRTSGSSYNEQFF. DNA for the CDR3: TGTGCCAGCAGCCAAAGGACTAGCGGCAGCTCCTACAATGAGCAGTTCTTC.

In this sample, this clonotype turned up a few times. The V call is TRBV7-3, the J call TRBJ2-5; tentative D call: TRBD1 (5 bases). This CDR3 comprises 13 residues. V lost 5 bases and J 5 bases, leaving 12 bases between the germline ends. Per the germline V gene, CDR1 is SGHTA and CDR2 is FQGTGA. CDR3 sequence reads: CASSARVLETQYF. The DNA for the CDR3 is TGTGCCAGCAGCGCCAGGGTGCTGGAGACCCAGTACTTC. The variable domain in full, with the rest retrieved from reference TRBV7-3 and TRBJ2-5, is GAGVSQTPSNKVTEKGKYVELRCDPISGHTALYWYRQSLGQGPEFLIYFQGTGAADDSGLPNDRFFAVRPEGSVSTLKIQRTERGDSAVYLCASSARVLETQYFGPGTRLLVL.

This clonotype came up many times. V is TRBV20-1 and J is TRBJ2-7; 9 bases line up with TRBD1. V shed 1 base, J shed 3 bases, and the junction held 4 bases outside the gene matches. The germline V gene encodes CDR1 DFQATT and CDR2 SNEGSKA (reference sequence). This CDR3 comprises 14 residues. The CDR3: CSARVPGQGYEQYF. The CDR3, as DNA: TGCAGTGCTAGAGTCCCGGGACAGGGCTACGAGCAGTACTTC.

This clonotype was observed a single time. This chain uses TRBV14 with TRBJ2-2; the D is unclear. Trimming took 1 base from V and 1 from J, leaving 4 bases between them. The CDR3 is 14 residues long. Germline assignment: CDR1 SGHDN and CDR2 FVKESK. The CDR3 DNA reads as TGTGCCAGCAGCCAAGTAATGAACACCGGGGAGCTGTTTTTT. Its translation is CASSQVMNTGELFF.

The V gene is TRBV6-1, the J gene TRBJ1-2; 8 bases align to TRBD1. The CDR3 extends over 14 amino acids. Germline CDR1 MNHNS, CDR2 SASEGT. V lost 2 bases to trimming and J lost 6 bases; unmatched junction nucleotides: 5. The CDR3 bases are TGTGCCAGCAGTGAAAGTGAGACAGGGGATGGCTACACCTTC. The encoded protein is CASSESETGDGYTF.